These T cell receptor beta chains were read from a single sample in a study of neurological immune-mediated disorders. TCRdb itself ran the 5' RACE reads through MiXCR, one entry per CDR3 protein. Here the sample spans about 10,000 distinct CDR3 sequences, under 25% being singletons. Sequencing was done on a sample of CD8+ T cells from blood. These receptors were obtained from a woman aged 55-69 years with HTLV-1-associated myelopathy (HAM/TSP). Both conserved end residues are part of each CDR3. The D gene is left open where the match is weak. Expanded clones get a size class; other rows say once, few or many, or leave the size out.

TRBV20-1	TRBJ2-7	NA	TRBD2	CSAGLGGGPYEQYF	TGCAGTGCTGGCCTCGGGGGGGGCCCCTACGAGCAGTACTTC
TRBV5-1	TRBJ2-5	NA	NA	CASSFPTEETQYF	TGCGCCAGCAGCTTCCCGACAGAAGAGACCCAGTACTTC
TRBV18	TRBJ2-7	NA	NA	CASSPPRESYEQYF	TGTGCCAGCTCACCACCCAGGGAGTCCTACGAGCAGTACTTC
TRBV20-1	TRBJ2-7	many	TRBD2	CSALGASGYEQYF	TGCAGTGCCCTCGGGGCTAGCGGCTACGAGCAGTACTTC
TRBV5-1	TRBJ1-2	many	NA	CASSLVTGTRGYTF	TGCGCCAGCAGCTTGGTTACCGGGACGAGAGGCTACACCTTC
TRBV15	TRBJ2-5	many	NA	CATSRQLQGLGFVF	TGTGCCACCAGCAGACAATTACAGGGCCTGGGCTTTGTTTTC
TRBV5-1	TRBJ2-1	many	TRBD1	CASSFGDRGRNEQFF	TGCGCCAGCAGCTTTGGGGACAGGGGGAGGAATGAGCAGTTCTTC
TRBV29-1	TRBJ2-7	many	NA	CSAYSGAYEQYF	TGCAGCGCCTACAGCGGAGCCTACGAGCAGTACTTC
TRBV29-1	TRBJ2-7	many	NA	CSVVGGQLDYEQYF	TGCAGCGTTGTGGGCGGACAGCTAGACTACGAGCAGTACTTC
TRBV6-1	TRBJ2-6	many	NA	CASSTERDVGANVLTF	TGTGCCAGCAGTACCGAAAGGGATGTCGGGGCCAACGTCCTGACTTTC
TRBV18	TRBJ2-1	NA	NA	CASSKRSQGYNEQFF	TGTGCCAGCTCTAAAAGATCACAGGGCTACAATGAGCAGTTCTTC
TRBV20-1	TRBJ2-7	NA	NA	CSAVPGEQYF	TGCAGTGCGGTCCCCGGGGAGCAGTACTTC
TRBV6-1	TRBJ1-2	many	NA	CASSESEGSYGYTF	TGTGCCAGCAGTGAATCGGAGGGCTCCTATGGCTACACCTTC
TRBV20-1	TRBJ2-7	many	NA	CSARDLDNQVPYEQYF	TGCAGTGCTAGAGATCTTGACAATCAGGTCCCCTACGAGCAGTACTTC
TRBV20-1	TRBJ2-7	NA	TRBD2	CSAGGLAGTYEQYF	TGCAGTGCTGGGGGACTAGCGGGAACCTACGAGCAGTACTTC
TRBV7-6	TRBJ2-7	many	NA	CASSFRSSYEQYF	TGTGCCAGCAGCTTCCGAAGCTCCTACGAGCAGTACTTC
TRBV7-9	TRBJ1-1	many	NA	CASSSVAQGHTEAFF	TGTGCCAGCAGCTCCGTAGCCCAGGGGCACACTGAAGCTTTCTTT
TRBV6-2/TRBV6-3	TRBJ2-7	NA	TRBD1	CARGPRDRDNEQYF	TGTGCCAGAGGTCCTCGGGACAGGGATAACGAGCAGTACTTC
TRBV10-3	TRBJ2-3	many	TRBD2	CATWTSGGAGEGTDTQYF	TGTGCCACCTGGACTAGCGGGGGGGCCGGTGAGGGCACAGATACGCAGTATTTT
TRBV6-2/TRBV6-3	TRBJ1-1	many	NA	CASRYRVGLENTEAFF	TGTGCCAGCAGATACAGGGTAGGGTTGGAGAACACTGAAGCTTTCTTT
TRBV5-1	TRBJ2-7	medium-sized	NA	CASSLRGAEQYF	TGCGCCAGCAGCTTGAGAGGCGCGGAGCAGTACTTC
TRBV20-1	TRBJ2-1	many	NA	CSARDWAGANNEQFF	TGCAGTGCTAGAGATTGGGCAGGAGCGAACAATGAGCAGTTCTTC
TRBV3-1	TRBJ2-7	NA	NA	CASSIIEGFSYEQYF	TGTGCCAGCAGCATTATTGAAGGGTTCTCCTACGAGCAGTACTTC
TRBV9	TRBJ2-1	many	TRBD2	CASSVRSSGGYNEQFF	TGTGCCAGCAGCGTTAGGTCTAGCGGGGGCTACAATGAGCAGTTCTTC
TRBV7-9	TRBJ2-1	many	NA	CASSPRGVAYNEQFF	TGTGCCAGCAGCCCTAGGGGGGTAGCCTACAATGAGCAGTTCTTC
TRBV7-9	TRBJ2-7	many	NA	CASSLGYGTGNSVGTYEQYF	TGTGCCAGCAGCTTAGGTTATGGCACAGGGAATTCGGTTGGAACCTACGAGCAGTACTTC
TRBV7-8	TRBJ1-2	many	NA	CASSLVSVGNGYTF	TGTGCCAGCAGCTTAGTTTCGGTTGGGAATGGCTACACCTTC
TRBV5-1	TRBJ2-1	many	TRBD2	CASSLVPQLAGGYNEQFF	TGCGCCAGCAGCTTGGTCCCTCAACTAGCGGGGGGTTACAATGAGCAGTTCTTC
TRBV15	TRBJ2-1	large	TRBD1	CATSRKRQGDKGEQFF	TGTGCCACCAGCAGAAAGAGGCAGGGGGACAAAGGTGAGCAGTTCTTC
TRBV24-1	TRBJ2-2	many	NA	CATSDSQGHTTGELFF	TGTGCCACCAGTGATTCCCAGGGTCACACCACCGGGGAGCTGTTTTTT
TRBV20-1	TRBJ1-1	many	NA	CSAYTGLNTEAFF	TGCAGTGCTTATACAGGGCTGAACACTGAAGCTTTCTTT
TRBV18	TRBJ1-5	many	NA	CASSGYSGNQPQHF	TGTGCCAGCTCAGGGTACAGTGGCAATCAGCCCCAGCATTTT
TRBV10-2	TRBJ2-5	many	NA	CASSPSPGKQETQYF	TGCGCCAGCAGTCCTAGCCCGGGGAAACAAGAGACCCAGTACTTC
TRBV20-1	TRBJ2-7	many	NA	CSARDGTGPSYEQYF	TGCAGTGCTAGAGATGGCACAGGACCCTCCTACGAGCAGTACTTC
TRBV3-1	TRBJ2-2	many	TRBD1	CASSPYGQGGGELFF	TGTGCCAGCAGCCCCTACGGACAGGGCGGCGGGGAGCTGTTTTTT
TRBV18	TRBJ2-7	many	TRBD2	CASSPKGSGGKYEQYF	TGTGCCAGCTCGCCAAAAGGGAGCGGGGGGAAATACGAGCAGTACTTC
TRBV7-9	TRBJ1-1	many	NA	CASSFVGEATEAFF	TGTGCCAGCAGCTTCGTTGGGGAGGCCACTGAAGCTTTCTTT
TRBV25-1	TRBJ2-5	many	NA	CASSENGANQETQYF	TGTGCCAGCAGTGAAAACGGGGCAAACCAAGAGACCCAGTACTTC
TRBV12-3/TRBV12-4	TRBJ1-6	many	NA	CASKIQGYSPLHF	TGTGCCAGCAAAATACAGGGATATTCACCCCTCCACTTT
TRBV30	TRBJ2-7	many	NA	CAWSVSRGSYEQYF	TGTGCCTGGAGTGTGAGCAGGGGTTCCTACGAGCAGTACTTC
TRBV5-8	TRBJ1-2	NA	TRBD1	CASTTGGAYGYTF	TGTGCCAGCACAACAGGGGGAGCCTATGGCTACACCTTC
TRBV29-1	TRBJ2-7	many	NA	CSVYGTDSSYEQYF	TGCAGCGTCTACGGGACGGATTCCTCCTACGAGCAGTACTTC
TRBV5-1	TRBJ2-7	many	NA	CASSWTDSPYEQYF	TGCGCCAGCAGCTGGACGGACTCCCCCTACGAGCAGTACTTC
TRBV10-3	TRBJ1-1	many	TRBD1	CAAKTGTGTEAFF	TGTGCCGCCAAGACAGGGACGGGCACTGAAGCTTTCTTT
TRBV20-1	TRBJ2-7	many	NA	CSATDQGLPYEQYF	TGCAGTGCTACAGATCAGGGCCTCCCCTACGAGCAGTACTTC
TRBV12-3/TRBV12-4	TRBJ2-7	many	NA	CASSLGSGHRF	TGTGCCAGCAGTTTAGGTTCCGGACACCGCTTC
TRBV20-1	TRBJ1-5	NA	NA	CSARVGQENQPQHF	TGCAGTGCTAGAGTAGGCCAGGAGAATCAGCCCCAGCATTTT
TRBV5-6	TRBJ2-2	NA	NA	CASSSRGLSNTGELFF	TGTGCCAGCAGCAGTCGGGGACTCTCTAACACCGGGGAGCTGTTTTTT
TRBV6-5	TRBJ1-1	many	NA	CASAFSANTEAFF	TGTGCCAGCGCTTTTTCGGCGAACACTGAAGCTTTCTTT
TRBV30	TRBJ1-4	many	NA	CAWSVQGNEKLFF	TGTGCCTGGAGTGTACAAGGGAATGAAAAACTGTTTTTT
TRBV5-1	TRBJ1-6	many	NA	CASSIGDSSYNSPLHF	TGCGCCAGCAGTATAGGGGATAGCTCCTATAATTCACCCCTCCACTTT
TRBV11-2	TRBJ2-4	NA	NA	CASSSGGGPDPKNIQYF	TGTGCCAGCAGCTCGGGGGGCGGGCCCGACCCCAAAAACATTCAGTACTTC
TRBV5-1	TRBJ1-1	NA	NA	CASSLDQGGTESFF	TGCGCCAGCAGCTTGGACCAGGGTGGTACTGAATCTTTCTTT